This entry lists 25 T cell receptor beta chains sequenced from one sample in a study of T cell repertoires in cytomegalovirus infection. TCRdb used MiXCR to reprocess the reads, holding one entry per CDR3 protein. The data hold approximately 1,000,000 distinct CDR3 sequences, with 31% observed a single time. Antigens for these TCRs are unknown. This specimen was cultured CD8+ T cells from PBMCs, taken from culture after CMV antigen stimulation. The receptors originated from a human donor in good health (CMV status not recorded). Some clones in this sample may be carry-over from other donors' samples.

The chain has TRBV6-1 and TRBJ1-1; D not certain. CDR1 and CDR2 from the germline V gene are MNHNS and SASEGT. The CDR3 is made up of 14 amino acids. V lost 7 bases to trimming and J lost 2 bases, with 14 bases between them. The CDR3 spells CASTLSGSNTEAFF. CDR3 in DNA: TGTGCCAGCACCCTAAGCGGATCTAACACTGAAGCTTTCTTT.

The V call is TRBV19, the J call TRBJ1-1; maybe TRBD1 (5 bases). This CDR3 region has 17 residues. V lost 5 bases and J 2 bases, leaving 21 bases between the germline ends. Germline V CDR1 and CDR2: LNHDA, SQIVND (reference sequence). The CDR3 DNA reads TGTGCCAGTAGTCTAGGGGAAGGTGCTGCAGATAACACTGAAGCTTTCTTT. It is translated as CASSLGEGAADNTEAFF. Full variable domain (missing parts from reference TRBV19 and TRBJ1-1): DGGITQSPKYLFRKEGQNVTLSCEQNLNHDAMYWYRQDPGQGLRLIYYSQIVNDFQKGDIAEGYSVSREKKESFPLTVTSAQKNPTAFYLCASSLGEGAADNTEAFFGQGTRLTVV.

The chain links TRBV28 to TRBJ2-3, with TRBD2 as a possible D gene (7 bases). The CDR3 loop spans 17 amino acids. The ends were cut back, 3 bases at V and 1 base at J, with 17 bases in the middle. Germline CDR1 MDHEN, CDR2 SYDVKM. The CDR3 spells CASSFWLRGAGTDTQYF. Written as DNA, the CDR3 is TGTGCCAGCAGTTTTTGGCTTCGGGGGGCAGGCACAGATACGCAGTATTTT.

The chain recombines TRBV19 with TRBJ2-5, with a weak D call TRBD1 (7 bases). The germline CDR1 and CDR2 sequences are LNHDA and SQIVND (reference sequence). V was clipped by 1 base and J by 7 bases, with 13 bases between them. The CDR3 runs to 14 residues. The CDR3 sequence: CASSIGTGGSTQYF. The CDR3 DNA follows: TGTGCCAGTAGTATAGGGACAGGAGGGTCGACCCAGTACTTC.

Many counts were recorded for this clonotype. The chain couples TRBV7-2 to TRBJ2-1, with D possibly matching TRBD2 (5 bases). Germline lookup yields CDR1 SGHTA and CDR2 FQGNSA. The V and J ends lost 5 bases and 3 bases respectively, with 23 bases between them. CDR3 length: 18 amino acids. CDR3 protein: CASSPPDSRSLFYNEQFF. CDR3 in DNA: TGTGCCAGCAGCCCCCCGGACTCTCGATCCCTTTTCTACAATGAGCAGTTCTTC.

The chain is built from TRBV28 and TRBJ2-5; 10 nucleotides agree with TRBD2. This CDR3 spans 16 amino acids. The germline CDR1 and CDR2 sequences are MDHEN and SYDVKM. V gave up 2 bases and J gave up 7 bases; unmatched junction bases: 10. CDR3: CASSLKSGGDRGTQYF. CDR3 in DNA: TGTGCCAGCAGTTTAAAGAGCGGGGGGGATAGGGGGACCCAGTACTTC.

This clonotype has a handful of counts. The CDR3 spells CASSDYRGTGGEKLFF. The CDR3 nucleotides read TGTGCCAGCAGCGACTACCGAGGGACAGGGGGGGAAAAACTGTTTTTT. The chain is built from TRBV7-9 and TRBJ1-4; 11 bases map to TRBD1. The germline V gene encodes CDR1 SEHNR and CDR2 FQNEAQ (reference sequence). The ends lost 5 bases at V and 8 bases at J; junction bases unmatched: 10. The CDR3 loop spans 16 amino acids.

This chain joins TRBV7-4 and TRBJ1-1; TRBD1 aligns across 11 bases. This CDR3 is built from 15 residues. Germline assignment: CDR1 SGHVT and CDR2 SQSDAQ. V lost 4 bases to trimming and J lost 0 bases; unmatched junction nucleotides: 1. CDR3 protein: CASSWTGGVNTEAFF. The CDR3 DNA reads TGTGCCAGCAGCTGGACAGGGGGCGTGAACACTGAAGCTTTCTTT.

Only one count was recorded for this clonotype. CDR3 DNA: TGTGCCAGCAGCCAAGCGAAGCGGGGGGCTGAGCAGTTCTTC. It translates to CASSQAKRGAEQFF. The chain links TRBV14 to TRBJ2-1; 9 bases map to TRBD2. The germline V gene encodes CDR1 SGHDN and CDR2 FVKESK. V dropped 1 base and J dropped 9; count of bases not matched to a gene: 4. The CDR3 is made up of 14 amino acids.

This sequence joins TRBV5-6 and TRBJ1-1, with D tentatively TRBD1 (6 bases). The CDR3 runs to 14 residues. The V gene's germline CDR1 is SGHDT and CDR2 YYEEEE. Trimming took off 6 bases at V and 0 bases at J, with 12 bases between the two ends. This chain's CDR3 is CASTMGAVNTEAFF. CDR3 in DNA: TGTGCCAGCACCATGGGGGCGGTGAACACTGAAGCTTTCTTT.

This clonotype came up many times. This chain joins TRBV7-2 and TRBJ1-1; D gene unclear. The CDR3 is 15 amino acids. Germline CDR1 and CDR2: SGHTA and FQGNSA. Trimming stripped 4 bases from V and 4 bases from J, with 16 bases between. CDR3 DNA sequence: TGTGCCAGCAGCTCGGGTGGCAGCGCCGGCACTGAAGCTTTCTTT. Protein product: CASSSGGSAGTEAFF.

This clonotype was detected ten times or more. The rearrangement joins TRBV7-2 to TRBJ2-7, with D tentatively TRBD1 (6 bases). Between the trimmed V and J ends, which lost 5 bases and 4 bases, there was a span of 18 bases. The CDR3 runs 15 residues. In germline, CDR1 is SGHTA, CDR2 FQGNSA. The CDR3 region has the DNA TGTGCCAGCAGCGAGGAGTCGGGACAAAGATACGAGCAGTACTTC. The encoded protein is CASSEESGQRYEQYF.

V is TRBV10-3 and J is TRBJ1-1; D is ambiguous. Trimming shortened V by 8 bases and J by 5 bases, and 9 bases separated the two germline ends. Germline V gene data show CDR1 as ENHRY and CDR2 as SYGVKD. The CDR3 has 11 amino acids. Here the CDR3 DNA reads TGTGCCATCCGGCTGAGGACTGAAGCTTTCTTT. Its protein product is CAIRLRTEAFF.

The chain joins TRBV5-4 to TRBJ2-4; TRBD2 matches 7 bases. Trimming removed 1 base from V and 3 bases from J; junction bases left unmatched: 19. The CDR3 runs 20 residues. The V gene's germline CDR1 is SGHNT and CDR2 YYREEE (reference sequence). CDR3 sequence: CASSLFPWGGYQEDKNIQYF. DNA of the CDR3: TGTGCCAGCAGCTTGTTCCCATGGGGGGGTTACCAGGAAGACAAAAACATTCAGTACTTC.

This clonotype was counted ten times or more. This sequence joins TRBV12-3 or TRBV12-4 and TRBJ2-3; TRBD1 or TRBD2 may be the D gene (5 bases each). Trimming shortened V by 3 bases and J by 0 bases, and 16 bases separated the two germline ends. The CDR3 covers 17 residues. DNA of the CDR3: TGTGCCAGCAGTTTTCCTCCACCGGGACCCAGCACAGATACGCAGTATTTT. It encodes CASSFPPPGPSTDTQYF.

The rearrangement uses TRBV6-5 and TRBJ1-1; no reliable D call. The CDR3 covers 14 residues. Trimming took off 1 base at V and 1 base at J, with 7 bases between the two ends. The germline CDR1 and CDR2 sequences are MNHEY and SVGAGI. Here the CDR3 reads CASSYFPGNTEAFF. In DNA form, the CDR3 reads TGTGCCAGCAGTTACTTTCCGGGGAACACTGAAGCTTTCTTT.

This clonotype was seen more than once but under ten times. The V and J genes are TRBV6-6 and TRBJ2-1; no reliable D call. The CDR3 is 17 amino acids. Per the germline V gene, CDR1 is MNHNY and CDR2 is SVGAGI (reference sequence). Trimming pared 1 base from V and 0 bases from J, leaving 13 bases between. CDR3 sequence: CASSYLEAPISYNEQFF. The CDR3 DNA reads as TGTGCCAGCAGTTACTTGGAAGCGCCTATCTCCTACAATGAGCAGTTCTTC.

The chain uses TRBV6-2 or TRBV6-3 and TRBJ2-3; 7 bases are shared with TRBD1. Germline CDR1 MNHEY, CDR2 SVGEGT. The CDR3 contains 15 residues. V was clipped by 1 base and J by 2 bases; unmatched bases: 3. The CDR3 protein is CASSYYRGNTDTQYF. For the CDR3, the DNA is TGTGCCAGCAGTTACTACAGGGGAAACACAGATACGCAGTATTTT.

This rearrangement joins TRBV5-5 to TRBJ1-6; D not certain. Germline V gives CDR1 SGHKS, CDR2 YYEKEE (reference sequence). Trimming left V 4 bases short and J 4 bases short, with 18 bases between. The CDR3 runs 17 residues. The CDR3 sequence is CASSPTSLLYYNSPLHF. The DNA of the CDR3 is TGTGCCAGCAGCCCCACAAGCTTACTCTATTATAATTCACCCCTCCACTTT. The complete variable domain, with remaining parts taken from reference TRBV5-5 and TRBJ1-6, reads DAGVTQSPTHLIKTRGQQVTLRCSPISGHKSVSWYQQVLGQGPQFIFQYYEKEERGRGNFPDRFSARQFPNYSSELNVNALLLGDSALYLCASSPTSLLYYNSPLHFGNGTRLTVT.

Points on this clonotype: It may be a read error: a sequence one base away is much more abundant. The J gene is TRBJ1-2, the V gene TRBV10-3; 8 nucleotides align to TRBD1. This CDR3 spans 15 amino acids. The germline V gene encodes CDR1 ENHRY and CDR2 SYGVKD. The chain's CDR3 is CVIFQETGDYYGYTF. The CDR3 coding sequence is TGTGTCATCTTTCAAGAGACAGGGGACTACTATGGCTACACCTTC.

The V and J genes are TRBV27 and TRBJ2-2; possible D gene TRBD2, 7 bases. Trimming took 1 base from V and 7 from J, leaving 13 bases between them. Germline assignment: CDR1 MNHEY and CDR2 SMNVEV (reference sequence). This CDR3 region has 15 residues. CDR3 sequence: CASSLLGGHDGELFF. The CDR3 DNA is TGTGCCAGCAGTTTATTGGGGGGGCACGACGGGGAGCTGTTTTTT.

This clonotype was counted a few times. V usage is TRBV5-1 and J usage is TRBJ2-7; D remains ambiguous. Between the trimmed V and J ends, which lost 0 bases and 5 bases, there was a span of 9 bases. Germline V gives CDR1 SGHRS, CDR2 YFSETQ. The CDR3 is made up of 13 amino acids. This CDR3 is CASSLDGVNEQYV. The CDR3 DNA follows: TGCGCCAGCAGCTTGGATGGGGTCAACGAGCAGTACGTC.

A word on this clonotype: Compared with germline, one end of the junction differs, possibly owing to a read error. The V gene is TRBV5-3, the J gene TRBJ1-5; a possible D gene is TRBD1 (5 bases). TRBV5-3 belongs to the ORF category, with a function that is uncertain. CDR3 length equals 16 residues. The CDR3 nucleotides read TGTGCCAGCAGCTTGGGTCCGGGGGTCCGCAATCAGCCCCAGCATTTT. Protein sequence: CASSLGPGVRNQPQHF.

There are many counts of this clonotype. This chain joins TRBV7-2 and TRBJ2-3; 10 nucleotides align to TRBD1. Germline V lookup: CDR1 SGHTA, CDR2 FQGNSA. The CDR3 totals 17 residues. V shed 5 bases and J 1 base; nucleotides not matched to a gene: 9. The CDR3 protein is CASSERQGARGTDTQYF. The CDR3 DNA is TGTGCCAGCAGCGAACGACAGGGGGCAAGGGGCACAGATACGCAGTATTTT.

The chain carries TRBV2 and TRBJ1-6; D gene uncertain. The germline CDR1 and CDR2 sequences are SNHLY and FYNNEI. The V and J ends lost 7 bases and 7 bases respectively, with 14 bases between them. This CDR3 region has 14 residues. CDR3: CASKEDSNNSPLHF. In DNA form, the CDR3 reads TGTGCCAGCAAAGAGGATTCCAACAATTCACCCCTCCACTTT.